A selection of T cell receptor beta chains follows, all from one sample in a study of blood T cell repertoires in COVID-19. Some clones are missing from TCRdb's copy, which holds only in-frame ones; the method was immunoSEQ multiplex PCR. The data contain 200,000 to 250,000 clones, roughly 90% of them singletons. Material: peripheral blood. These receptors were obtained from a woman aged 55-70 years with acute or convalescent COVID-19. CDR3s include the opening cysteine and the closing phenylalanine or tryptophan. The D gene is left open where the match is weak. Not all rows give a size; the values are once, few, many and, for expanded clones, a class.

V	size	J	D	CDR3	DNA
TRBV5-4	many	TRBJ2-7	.	CASSFPGATTGEQYF	TGTGCCAGCAGCTTCCCAGGGGCCACGACGGGCGAGCAGTACTTC
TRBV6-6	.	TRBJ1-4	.	CASISRGAATNEKLFF	TGTGCCAGCATTTCCCGGGGGGCCGCAACTAATGAAAAACTGTTTTTT
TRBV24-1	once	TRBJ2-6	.	CATSDSQYGSSGANVLTF	TGTGCCACCAGTGATTCGCAGTATGGCAGCTCTGGGGCCAACGTCCTGACTTTC
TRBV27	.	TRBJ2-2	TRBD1	CASSLGTGGNTGELFF	TGTGCCAGCAGTTTGGGAACAGGGGGGAACACCGGGGAGCTGTTTTTT
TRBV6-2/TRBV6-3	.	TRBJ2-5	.	CASSYRGETQYF	TGTGCCAGCAGTTACCGGGGGGAGACCCAGTACTTC
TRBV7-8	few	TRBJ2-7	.	CASGTRRFREQYF	TGTGCCAGCGGGACTCGACGATTCAGGGAGCAGTACTTC
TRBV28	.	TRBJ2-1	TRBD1	CASSLGDRGAPEQFF	TGTGCCAGCAGTCTAGGGGACAGGGGTGCTCCTGAGCAGTTCTTC
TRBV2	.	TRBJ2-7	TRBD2	CASTPRTSGGYEQYF	TGTGCCAGCACCCCCCGGACTAGCGGGGGCTACGAGCAGTACTTC
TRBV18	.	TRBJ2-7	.	CASSPDAPGDILIYEQYF	TGTGCCAGCTCACCGGACGCGCCCGGGGACATCCTCATCTACGAGCAGTACTTC
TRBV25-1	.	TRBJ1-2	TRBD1	CASSVPGQRYGYTF	TGTGCCAGCAGTGTACCGGGACAGCGCTATGGCTACACCTTC
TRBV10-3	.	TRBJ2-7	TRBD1	CAISVGQGVFTAVYEQYF	TGTGCCATCAGTGTCGGACAGGGGGTCTTCACAGCCGTCTACGAGCAGTACTTC
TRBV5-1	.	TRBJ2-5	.	CASSLTGLGETQYF	TGCGCCAGCAGCTTGACAGGGTTAGGGGAGACCCAGTACTTC
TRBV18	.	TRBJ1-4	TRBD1	CASSPPQGTGYEKLFF	TGTGCCAGCTCACCACCGCAGGGGACAGGGTACGAAAAACTGTTTTTT
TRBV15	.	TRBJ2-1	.	CATSRTHNSYNEQFF	TGTGCCACCAGCAGGACACATAACTCCTACAATGAGCAGTTCTTC
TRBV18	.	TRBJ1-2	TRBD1	CASDRAPQANYGYTF	TGTGCCAGCGACAGGGCCCCTCAAGCTAACTATGGCTACACCTTC
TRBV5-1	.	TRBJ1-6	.	CASSTRQASSYNSPLHF	TGCGCCAGCAGCACAAGACAGGCGAGCTCCTATAATTCACCCCTCCACTTT
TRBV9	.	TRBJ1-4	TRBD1	CASSVEGAHGREKLFF	TGTGCCAGCAGCGTAGAGGGGGCCCATGGACGTGAAAAACTGTTTTTT
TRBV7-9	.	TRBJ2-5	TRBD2	CASSPGGSVEETQYF	TGTGCCAGCAGCCCGGGGGGGAGCGTAGAGGAGACCCAGTACTTC
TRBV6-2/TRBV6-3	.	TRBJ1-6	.	CASSYGQARGSPLHF	TGTGCCAGCAGTTACGGTCAGGCAAGGGGTTCACCCCTCCACTTT
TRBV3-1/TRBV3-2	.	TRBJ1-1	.	CASSLGAEAFF	TGTGCCAGCAGCCTCGGGGCTGAAGCTTTCTTT
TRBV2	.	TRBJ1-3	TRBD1	CASGGQGRHTIYF	TGTGCCAGCGGGGGACAGGGGAGGCACACCATATATTTT
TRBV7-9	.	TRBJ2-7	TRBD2	CASSLVGGSGSEQYF	TGTGCCAGCAGCCTAGTGGGCGGGAGCGGGTCCGAGCAGTACTTC
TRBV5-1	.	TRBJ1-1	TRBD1	CASSTGGRTEAFF	TGCGCCAGCAGCACAGGGGGCCGTACTGAAGCTTTCTTT
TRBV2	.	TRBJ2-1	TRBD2	CASSDSSGGKDEQFF	TGTGCCAGCAGTGATAGTAGCGGGGGGAAGGATGAGCAGTTCTTC